These 19 T cell receptor beta chains share one sample of origin, sequenced in a study of blood T cell repertoires in COVID-19. Sequencing was performed with immunoSEQ multiplex PCR; in TCRdb, only in-frame clones are kept and a portion is missing. Found here are fewer than 450,000 clones, more than 75% of them singletons; the top ten hold over 6%. Source material: peripheral blood. The receptors were sampled from a woman between 45 and 65 years old with COVID-19, enrolled during active disease.

The J gene is TRBJ2-3, the V gene TRBV19; 9 bases are shared with TRBD2. The CDR3 contains 15 residues. With V trimmed by 10 bases and J by 6 bases, 14 bases remained unmatched. Germline CDR1 LNHDA, CDR2 SQIVND (reference sequence). The CDR3 here is CATRWAGGQGDTQYF. CDR3 nucleotide sequence: TGTGCCACCAGGTGGGCGGGAGGGCAGGGGGATACGCAGTATTTT.

This clone appeared a few times. The chain carries TRBV9 and TRBJ2-2, with 8 bases that match TRBD1. V was pared by 0 bases and J by 1 base, with 5 bases of the junction left unmatched. Looked up from germline, CDR1 is SGDLS and CDR2 is YYNGEE. The CDR3 is 17 amino acids. This chain's CDR3 is CASSVDPGTGNTGELFF. In DNA, the CDR3 is TGTGCCAGCAGCGTAGATCCAGGGACAGGGAACACCGGGGAGCTGTTTTTT.

This clone occurred a few times. This chain uses TRBV19 with TRBJ1-2; possibly TRBD1 for D (5 bases). The V and J ends lost 2 bases and 6 bases respectively, with 16 bases between them. This CDR3 is built from 15 residues. Looked up from germline, CDR1 is LNHDA and CDR2 is SQIVND (reference sequence). The CDR3 sequence is CASSITFRVRDGYTF. CDR3 in DNA: TGTGCCAGTAGTATAACTTTCAGGGTTCGAGATGGCTACACCTTC.

This chain connects TRBV2 to TRBJ1-2; 7 nucleotides match TRBD1. The trim removed 3 bases at V and 0 bases at J, leaving 4 bases unmatched. This CDR3 has 15 residues. Germline CDR1 is SNHLY and CDR2 is FYNNEI. DNA of the CDR3: TGTGCCAGCAGTGAGGAGGGACAGCCTAACTATGGCTACACCTTC. Translating it yields CASSEEGQPNYGYTF.

This clone was detected only once. The genes are TRBV19 and TRBJ1-1, with 7 positions matching TRBD1. Germline assignment: CDR1 LNHDA and CDR2 SQIVND (reference sequence). This CDR3 is built from 15 residues. V shed 3 bases and J 6 bases; nucleotides not matched to a gene: 10. CDR3 DNA: TGTGCCAGTAGTATCTTTAGACAGGGCTTTGCTGAAGCTTTCTTT. Encoded protein: CASSIFRQGFAEAFF.

DNA for the CDR3: TGCGCCAGCAGCCAAGGACAGGGGGGCTCCTACGAGCAGTACTTC. Residues: CASSQGQGGSYEQYF. The genes are TRBV4-1 and TRBJ2-7, with 9 bases matching TRBD1. The CDR3 sequence is 15 residues long. The ends lost 1 base at V and 0 bases at J; junction bases unmatched: 1. Germline CDR1 MGHRA, CDR2 YSYEKL.

The V call is TRBV24-1, the J call TRBJ2-1, with a weak D call TRBD1 (6 bases). CDR3 length equals 15 residues. V was clipped by 9 bases and J by 10 bases, with 24 bases between them. CDR1 is KGHDR and CDR2 is SFDVKD in the germline V gene. The CDR3: CATSLARGPLREQFF. CDR3 nucleotide sequence: TGTGCCACCTCGTTAGCCAGGGGTCCTTTACGGGAGCAGTTCTTC.

The rearrangement uses TRBV5-1 and TRBJ2-3; 9 nucleotides match TRBD1. With V trimmed by 4 bases and J by 5 bases, 8 bases remained unmatched. Germline assignment: CDR1 SGHRS and CDR2 YFSETQ. There are 15 residues in the CDR3. DNA of the CDR3: TGCGCCAGCAGCACAGGGGGCGGGACCAAAGATACGCAGTATTTT. The encoded protein is CASSTGGGTKDTQYF. The variable domain in full, completed from reference TRBV5-1 and TRBJ2-3, reads KAGVTQTPRYLIKTRGQQVTLSCSPISGHRSVSWYQQTPGQGLQFLFEYFSETQRNKGNFPGRFSGRQFSNSRSEMNVSTLELGDSALYLCASSTGGGTKDTQYFGPGTRLTVL.

This clone was seen a handful of times. The V gene is TRBV27, the J gene TRBJ2-7, with D possibly TRBD2 on 6 matching bases. The V gene lost 6 bases and the J gene lost 2 bases, with 11 bases spanning the gap. The CDR3 loop spans 13 amino acids. The germline CDR1 and CDR2 sequences are MNHEY and SMNVEV (reference sequence). Here the CDR3 reads CASRASATYEQYF. The CDR3 DNA reads as TGTGCCAGCAGGGCTAGCGCCACCTACGAGCAGTACTTC.

The rearrangement links TRBV20-1 to TRBJ2-1; 9 nucleotides agree with TRBD2. Germline lookup yields CDR1 DFQATT and CDR2 SNEGSKA (reference sequence). This CDR3 is built from 14 residues. Germline trimming cut 6 bases from V and 2 bases from J; bases unmatched to any gene: 5. The chain's CDR3 is CSASGGRAYNEQFF. The DNA for the CDR3 is TGCAGTGCGAGTGGCGGGAGGGCCTACAATGAGCAGTTCTTC.

The chain links TRBV6-5 to TRBJ2-1, with D possibly matching TRBD1 (5 bases). V was clipped by 6 bases and J by 6 bases, with 12 bases between them. Per germline, CDR1 MNHEY and CDR2 SVGAGI. The CDR3 sequence is 13 residues long. CDR3 in amino acids: CASRVQGPNEQFF. The CDR3 DNA sequence: TGTGCCAGCAGGGTCCAGGGCCCCAATGAGCAGTTCTTC.

The chain links TRBV7-9 to TRBJ1-1; D not certain. This CDR3 comprises 12 residues. The germline gives CDR1 SEHNR, CDR2 FQNEAQ (reference sequence). The germline V and J ends were trimmed by 1 base and 3 bases, with 3 bases remaining between them. This CDR3 is CASSLEHTEAFF. The CDR3 DNA is TGTGCCAGCAGCTTAGAGCACACTGAAGCTTTCTTT.

On this clone: Other DNA sequences in the sample encode the same CDR3. J is TRBJ1-3 and V is TRBV12-3 or TRBV12-4; tentatively, D is TRBD1 (5 bases). Between the trimmed V and J ends, which lost 5 bases and 4 bases, there was a span of 6 bases. This CDR3 region has 12 residues. CDR3 coding DNA: TGTGCCAGCAGTCGACAGGGAAACACCATATATTTT. This gives the protein CASSRQGNTIYF.

This chain joins TRBV9 and TRBJ2-2; no clear D. V was trimmed by 0 bases and J by 5 bases, leaving 11 bases between them. CDR3 size: 15 residues. The germline CDR1 and CDR2 sequences are SGDLS and YYNGEE. The CDR3 loop is CASSVGWSGTGELFF. Written as DNA, the CDR3 is TGTGCCAGCAGCGTAGGTTGGAGTGGAACCGGGGAGCTGTTTTTT.

The chain recombines TRBV5-4 with TRBJ1-2, with 8 bases fitting TRBD1. The CDR3 totals 14 residues. Trimming removed 0 bases from V and 2 bases from J; junction bases left unmatched: 0. Germline lookup yields CDR1 SGHNT and CDR2 YYREEE (reference sequence). DNA for the CDR3: TGTGCCAGCAGCTTGGGGGACAGGAACTATGGCTACACCTTC. Its protein is CASSLGDRNYGYTF.

The gene calls are TRBV30 and TRBJ1-3; TRBD1 aligns across 7 bases. The junction had 6 bases not matched to a gene; V was cut back by 3 bases and J by 1 base. Germline V lookup: CDR1 GTSNPN, CDR2 SVGIG (reference sequence). This CDR3 is built from 15 residues. CDR3 DNA: TGTGCCTGGAGAGACAGGGCGATTTCTGGAAACACCATATATTTT. It yields the protein CAWRDRAISGNTIYF.

The chain carries TRBV19 and TRBJ1-4; D may be TRBD1 (6 bases). With 7 bases removed from V and 12 bases from J, the gap between germline ends came to 15 bases. CDR3 length: 12 residues. In germline, CDR1 is LNHDA, CDR2 SQIVND (reference sequence). As DNA, the CDR3 is TGTGCCAGTAACCGGAGGGAGGGGGAACTGTTTTTT. Translating it yields CASNRREGELFF.

The chain combines TRBV5-1 with TRBJ2-1; 7 bases line up with TRBD2. Germline trimming cut 4 bases from V and 0 bases from J; bases unmatched to any gene: 4. Looked up from germline, CDR1 is SGHRS and CDR2 is YFSETQ. The CDR3 sequence is 15 residues long. This CDR3 is CASSLSGISYNEQFF. The DNA for the CDR3 is TGCGCCAGCAGCCTGAGCGGGATCTCCTACAATGAGCAGTTCTTC.

This chain connects TRBV28 to TRBJ2-5; 12 nucleotides agree with TRBD2. The CDR3 is 17 amino acids. Germline trimming cut 1 base from V and 3 bases from J; bases unmatched to any gene: 6. The germline gives CDR1 MDHEN, CDR2 SYDVKM. The CDR3 DNA is TGTGCCAGCAGTTTATTCCGGACTAGCGGGGCTAAAGAGACCCAGTACTTC. Translated: CASSLFRTSGAKETQYF. The whole variable domain, filled in from reference TRBV28 and TRBJ2-5, reads DVKVTQSSRYLVKRTGEKVFLECVQDMDHENMFWYRQDPGLGLRLIYFSYDVKMKEKGDIPEGYSVSREKKERFSLILESASTNQTSMYLCASSLFRTSGAKETQYFGPGTRLLVL.